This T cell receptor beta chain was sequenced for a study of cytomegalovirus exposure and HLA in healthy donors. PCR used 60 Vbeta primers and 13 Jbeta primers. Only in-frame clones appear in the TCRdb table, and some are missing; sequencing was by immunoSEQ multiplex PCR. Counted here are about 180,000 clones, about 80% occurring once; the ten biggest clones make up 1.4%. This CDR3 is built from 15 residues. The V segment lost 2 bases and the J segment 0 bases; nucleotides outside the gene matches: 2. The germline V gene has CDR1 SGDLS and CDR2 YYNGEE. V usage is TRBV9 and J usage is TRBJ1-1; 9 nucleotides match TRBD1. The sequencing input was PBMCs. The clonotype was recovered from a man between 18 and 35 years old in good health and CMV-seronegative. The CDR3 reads CASSVGQGMNTEAFF. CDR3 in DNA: TGTGCCAGCAGCGTGGGACAGGGTATGAACACTGAAGCTTTCTTT. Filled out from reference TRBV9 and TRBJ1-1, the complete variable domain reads DSGVTQTPKHLITATGQRVTLRCSPRSGDLSVYWYQQSLDQGLQFLIQYYNGEERAKGNILERFSAQQFPDLHSELNLSSLELGDSALYFCASSVGQGMNTEAFFGQGTRLTVV.